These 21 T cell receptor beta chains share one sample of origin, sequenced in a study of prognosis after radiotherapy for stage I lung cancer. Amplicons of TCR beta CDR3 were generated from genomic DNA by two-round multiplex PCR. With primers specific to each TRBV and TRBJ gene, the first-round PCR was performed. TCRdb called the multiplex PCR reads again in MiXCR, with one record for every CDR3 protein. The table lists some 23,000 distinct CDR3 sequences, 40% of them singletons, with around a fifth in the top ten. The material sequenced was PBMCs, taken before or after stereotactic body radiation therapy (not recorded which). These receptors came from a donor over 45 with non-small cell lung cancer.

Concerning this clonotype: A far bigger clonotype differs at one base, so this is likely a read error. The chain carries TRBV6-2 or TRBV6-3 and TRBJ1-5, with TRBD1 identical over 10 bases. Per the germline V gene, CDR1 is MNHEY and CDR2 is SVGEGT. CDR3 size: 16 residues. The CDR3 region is CASTGTGVISNQLQHF. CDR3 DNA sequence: TGTGCCAGCACCGGGACAGGGGTCATTAGCAATCAGCTCCAGCATTTT.

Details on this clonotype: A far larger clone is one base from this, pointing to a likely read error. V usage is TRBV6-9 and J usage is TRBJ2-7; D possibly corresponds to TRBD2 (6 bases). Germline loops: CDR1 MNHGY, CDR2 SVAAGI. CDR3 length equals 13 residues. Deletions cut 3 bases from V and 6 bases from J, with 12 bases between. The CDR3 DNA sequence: TGTGCCAGCAGTTACGGGGGATCGGTCGAGCAGTACTTC. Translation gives CASSYGGSVEQYF.

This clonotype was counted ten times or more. CDR3 amino acids: CASSSWTGGMNTEAFF. The CDR3 nucleotides are TGTGCCAGCAGTTCCTGGACGGGGGGTATGAACACTGAAGCTTTCTTT. The chain links TRBV2 to TRBJ1-1; D may be TRBD1 (5 bases). V lost 5 bases to trimming and J lost 0 bases, with 16 bases between them. The CDR3 has 16 residues. The germline V gene encodes CDR1 SNHLY and CDR2 FYNNEI.

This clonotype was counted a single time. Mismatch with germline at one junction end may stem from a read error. The CDR3 spells CASSFSGGREKLFF. CDR3 in DNA: TGTGCCAGCAGTTTCAGTGGAGGTAGAGAAAAGCTGTTTTTT. V usage is TRBV28 and J usage is TRBJ1-4; no clear D. CDR3 length: 14 amino acids. Germline CDR1 MDHEN, CDR2 SYDVKM.

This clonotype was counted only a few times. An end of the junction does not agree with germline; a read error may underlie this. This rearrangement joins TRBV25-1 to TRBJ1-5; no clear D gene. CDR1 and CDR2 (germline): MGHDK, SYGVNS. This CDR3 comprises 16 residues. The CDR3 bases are TGTGCTAGCAGTGAATCTGGGAGGGTCCGGGATCAGCCCCAGCATTTT. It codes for CASSESGRVRDQPQHF.

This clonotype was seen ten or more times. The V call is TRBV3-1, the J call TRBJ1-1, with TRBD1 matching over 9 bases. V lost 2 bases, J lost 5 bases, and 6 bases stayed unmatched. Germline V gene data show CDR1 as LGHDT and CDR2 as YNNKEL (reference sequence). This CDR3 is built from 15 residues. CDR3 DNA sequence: TGTGCCAGCAGCCAACCGGGACAGGGTAAGACTGAAGCTTTCTTT. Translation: CASSQPGQGKTEAFF. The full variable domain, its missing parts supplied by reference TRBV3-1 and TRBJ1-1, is DTAVSQTPKYLVTQMGNDKSIKCEQNLGHDTMYWYKQDSKKFLKIMFSYNNKELIINETVPNRFSPKSPDKAHLNLHINSLELGDSAVYFCASSQPGQGKTEAFFGQGTRLTVV.

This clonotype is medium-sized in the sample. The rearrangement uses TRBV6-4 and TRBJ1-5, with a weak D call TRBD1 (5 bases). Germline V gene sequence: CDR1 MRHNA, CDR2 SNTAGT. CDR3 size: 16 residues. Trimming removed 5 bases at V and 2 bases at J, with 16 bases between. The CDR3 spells CASSHRPGTGNQPQHF. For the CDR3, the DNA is TGTGCCAGCAGTCATCGGCCCGGGACGGGCAATCAGCCCCAGCATTTT.

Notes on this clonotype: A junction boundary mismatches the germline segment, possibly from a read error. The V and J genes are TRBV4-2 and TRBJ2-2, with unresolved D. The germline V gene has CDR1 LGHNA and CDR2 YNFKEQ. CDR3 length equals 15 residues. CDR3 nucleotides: TGTGCCAGCAGCCAAGATTCTCCGCACACCTGGGAGCTGTTTTTT. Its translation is CASSQDSPHTWELFF.

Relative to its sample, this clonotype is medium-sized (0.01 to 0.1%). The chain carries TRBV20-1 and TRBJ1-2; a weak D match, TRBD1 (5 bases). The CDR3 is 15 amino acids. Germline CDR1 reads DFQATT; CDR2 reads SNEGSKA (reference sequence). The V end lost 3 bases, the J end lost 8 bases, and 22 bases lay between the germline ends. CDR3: CSASRLYQGLGGYTF. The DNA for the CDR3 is TGCAGTGCTAGTCGCCTCTACCAGGGTTTGGGGGGCTACACCTTC.

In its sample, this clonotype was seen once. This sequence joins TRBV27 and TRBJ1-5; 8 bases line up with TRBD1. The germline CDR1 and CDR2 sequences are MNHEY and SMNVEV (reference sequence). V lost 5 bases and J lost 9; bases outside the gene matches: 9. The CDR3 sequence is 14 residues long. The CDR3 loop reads CASSGQGEHMPQHF. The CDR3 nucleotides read TGTGCCAGCAGTGGACAGGGTGAACATATGCCCCAGCATTTT.

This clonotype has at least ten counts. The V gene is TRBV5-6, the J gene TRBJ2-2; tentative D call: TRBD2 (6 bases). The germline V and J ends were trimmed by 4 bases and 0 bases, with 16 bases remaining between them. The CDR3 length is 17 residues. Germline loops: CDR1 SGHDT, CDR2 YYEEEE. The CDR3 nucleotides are TGTGCCAGCAGCGTGTTTCGGGGGACGGCGAACACCGGGGAGCTGTTTTTT. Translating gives CASSVFRGTANTGELFF.

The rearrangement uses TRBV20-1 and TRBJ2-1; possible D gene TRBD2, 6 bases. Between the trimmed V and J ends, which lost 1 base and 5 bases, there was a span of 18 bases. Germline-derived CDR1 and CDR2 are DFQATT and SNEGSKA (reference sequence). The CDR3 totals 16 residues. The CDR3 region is CSARAGLACIHNEQFF. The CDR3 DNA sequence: TGCAGTGCTAGAGCTGGTCTAGCGTGTATCCACAATGAGCAGTTCTTC.

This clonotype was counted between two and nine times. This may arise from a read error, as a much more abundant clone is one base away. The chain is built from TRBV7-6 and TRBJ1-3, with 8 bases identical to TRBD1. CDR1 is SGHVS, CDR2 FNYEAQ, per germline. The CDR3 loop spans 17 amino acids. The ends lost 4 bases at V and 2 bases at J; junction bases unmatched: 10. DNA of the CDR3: TGTGCCAGCAGCTCACCGGGACAGGTGGCGGCTGGAAACACCATATATTTT. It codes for CASSSPGQVAAGNTIYF.

The DNA of the CDR3 is TGCGCCAGCAGCTTGGACGGGACAGGGTATGGCTACACCTTC. Translated: CASSLDGTGYGYTF. V and J are TRBV5-1 and TRBJ1-2; TRBD1 agrees at 9 bases. The V gene end was trimmed by 0 bases and the J gene end by 5 bases; junction bases not matched to a gene: 2. The CDR3 is 14 amino acids. Per the germline V gene, CDR1 is SGHRS and CDR2 is YFSETQ.

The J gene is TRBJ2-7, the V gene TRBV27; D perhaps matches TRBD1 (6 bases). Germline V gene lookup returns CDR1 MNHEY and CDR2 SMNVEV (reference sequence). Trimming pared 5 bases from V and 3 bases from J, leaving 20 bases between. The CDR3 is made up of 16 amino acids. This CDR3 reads CASSRKQGIRLYEQYF. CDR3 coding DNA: TGTGCCAGCAGTAGAAAACAGGGTATTAGACTCTACGAGCAGTACTTC.

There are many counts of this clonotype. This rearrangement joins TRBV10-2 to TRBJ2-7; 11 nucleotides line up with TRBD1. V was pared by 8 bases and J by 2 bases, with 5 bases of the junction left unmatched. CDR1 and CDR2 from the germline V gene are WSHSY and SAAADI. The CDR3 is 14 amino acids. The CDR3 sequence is CASQKGQGAYEQYF. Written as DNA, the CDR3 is TGCGCCAGCCAAAAGGGACAGGGGGCCTACGAGCAGTACTTC.

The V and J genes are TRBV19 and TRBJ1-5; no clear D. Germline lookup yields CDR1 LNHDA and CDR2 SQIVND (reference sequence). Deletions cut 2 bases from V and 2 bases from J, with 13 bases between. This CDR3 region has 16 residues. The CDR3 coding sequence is TGTGCCAGTAGTATAACTTTCCGACCCGGCAATCAGCCCCAGCATTTT. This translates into CASSITFRPGNQPQHF.

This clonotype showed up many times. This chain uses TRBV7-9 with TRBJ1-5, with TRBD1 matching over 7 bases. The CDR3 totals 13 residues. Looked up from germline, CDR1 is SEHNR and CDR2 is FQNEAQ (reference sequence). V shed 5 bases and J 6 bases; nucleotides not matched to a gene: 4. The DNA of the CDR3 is TGTGCCAGCAGCCGGGACAGCGCTCAGCCCCAGCATTTT. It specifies CASSRDSAQPQHF.

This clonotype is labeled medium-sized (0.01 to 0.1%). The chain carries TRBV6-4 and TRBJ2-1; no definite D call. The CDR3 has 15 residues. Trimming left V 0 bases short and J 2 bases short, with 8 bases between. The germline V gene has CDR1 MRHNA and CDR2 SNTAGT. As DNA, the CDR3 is TGTGCCAGCAGTGACTCACCTAAAGCCTACAATGAGCAGTTCTTC. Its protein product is CASSDSPKAYNEQFF.

CDR3 nucleotide sequence: TGTGCCAGCAGTCGGTGGACCGGGGAGCAGTTCTTC. It encodes CASSRWTGEQFF. V is TRBV25-1 and J is TRBJ2-1; D uncertain. Germline loops: CDR1 MGHDK, CDR2 SYGVNS. V shed 5 bases and J shed 10 bases, with 12 bases lying between them. CDR3 size: 12 residues.

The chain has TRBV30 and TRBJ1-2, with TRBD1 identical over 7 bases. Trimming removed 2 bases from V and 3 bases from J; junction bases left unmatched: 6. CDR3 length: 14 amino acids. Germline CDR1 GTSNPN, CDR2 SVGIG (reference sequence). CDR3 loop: CAWSRLGGDYGYTF. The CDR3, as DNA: TGTGCCTGGAGTAGGTTAGGGGGCGACTATGGCTACACCTTC.